This T cell receptor (beta chain) comes out of a study of blood T cell repertoires in COVID-19. This table comes from immunoSEQ multiplex PCR, and its TCRdb copy is limited to in-frame clones, with some not included. This sample carries around 150,000 clones, more than 80% of them seen once, and the ten largest clones take approximately 2.8%. Germline V gene lookup returns CDR1 MDHEN and CDR2 SYDVKM. The V end lost 5 bases, the J end lost 2 bases, and 4 bases lay between the germline ends. This CDR3 is 11 amino acids long. Input material: peripheral blood. The clonotype was recovered from an older woman with active COVID-19. The rearrangement links TRBV28 to TRBJ2-7, with D uncertain. CDR3: CASSVAYEQYF. The CDR3 nucleotides are TGTGCCAGCAGTGTAGCCTACGAGCAGTACTTC.